One sample yielded the 6 T cell receptor beta chains listed below, sequenced in a study of Ad26.COV2.S vaccination and SARS-CoV-2 variants. Profiled with immunoSEQ multiplex PCR; TCRdb holds only in-frame clones, not every one. This sample carries just over 350,000 clones, 80% to 90% of them seen once, and the ten largest clones take roughly 3.1%. Regarding treatment: some 20 received Ad26.COV2.S at low or high dose, single or two shots; about 5 received placebo; per-sample allocation not given. Collection of the samples took place on day 63 after the first injection of vaccine or placebo. This material consisted of peripheral blood, taken in a trial of Ad26.COV2.S vaccine versus placebo. These receptors all stem from a person between 18 and 65 years old who received the Ad26.COV2.S COVID-19 vaccine or a placebo.

This sequence joins TRBV7-8 and TRBJ2-3, with D possibly TRBD2 on 7 matching bases. The CDR3 consists of 19 residues. Germline-derived CDR1 and CDR2 are SGHVS and FQNEAQ. Trimming took 5 bases from V and 0 from J, leaving 24 bases between them. The chain's CDR3 is CASSPGGGLLTTSTDTQYF. The DNA of the CDR3 is TGTGCCAGCAGCCCTGGGGGGGGCCTCCTCACGACTAGCACAGATACGCAGTATTTT. Based on the CDR3 plus reference TRBV7-8 and TRBJ2-3, the full variable domain is GAGVSQSPRYKVAKRGQDVALRCDPISGHVSLFWYQQALGQGPEFLTYFQNEAQLDKSGLPSDRFFAERPEGSVSTLKIQRTQQEDSAVYLCASSPGGGLLTTSTDTQYFGPGTRLTVL.

This rearrangement joins TRBV7-9 to TRBJ2-3; D is unclear. Germline V gene data show CDR1 as SEHNR and CDR2 as FQNEAQ (reference sequence). The CDR3 has 13 residues. Deletions cut 8 bases from V and 5 bases from J, with 14 bases between. Here the CDR3 reads CASRDTLGDTQYF. CDR3 DNA sequence: TGTGCCAGCCGTGACACCCTCGGAGATACGCAGTATTTT.

To note about this clone: An end of the junction does not agree with germline; a read error may underlie this. This chain connects TRBV7-7 to TRBJ2-1, with D perhaps matching TRBD1 (6 bases). The CDR3 is made up of 13 amino acids. Germline V gene lookup returns CDR1 SSHAT and CDR2 FNYEAQ (reference sequence). The CDR3 DNA sequence: TGTGCTAGCAGCTCCAATTACAGGGCCGAGCAGTTCTTC. Amino acid sequence: CASSSNYRAEQFF.

The genes are TRBV9 and TRBJ2-1; the D is unclear. This CDR3 region has 14 residues. Between the trimmed V and J ends, which lost 0 bases and 6 bases, there was a span of 10 bases. The germline V gene has CDR1 SGDLS and CDR2 YYNGEE. The CDR3 sequence: CASSVASQINEQFF. The CDR3 DNA is TGTGCCAGCAGCGTAGCGAGTCAAATCAATGAGCAGTTCTTC.

This chain uses TRBV29-1 with TRBJ2-3; D is unresolved. V lost 1 base, J lost 11 bases, and 10 bases lay in between. The germline V gene has CDR1 SQVTM and CDR2 ANQGSEA. CDR3 length: 11 residues. The CDR3 nucleotides are TGCAGCGTTGAAGCCCCCGGTCGGCAGTATTTT. Protein sequence: CSVEAPGRQYF.

As concerns this clone: Other nucleotide sequences in the sample specify the same CDR3. The chain couples TRBV5-1 to TRBJ2-1, with D perhaps TRBD2 (6 bases). The CDR3 is 15 residues long. Germline V lookup: CDR1 SGHRS, CDR2 YFSETQ. V lost 0 bases to trimming and J lost 1 base, with 8 bases between them. CDR3 amino acids: CASSLVAGSYNEQFF. The DNA for the CDR3 is TGCGCCAGCAGCTTGGTTGCGGGGTCCTACAATGAGCAGTTCTTC.